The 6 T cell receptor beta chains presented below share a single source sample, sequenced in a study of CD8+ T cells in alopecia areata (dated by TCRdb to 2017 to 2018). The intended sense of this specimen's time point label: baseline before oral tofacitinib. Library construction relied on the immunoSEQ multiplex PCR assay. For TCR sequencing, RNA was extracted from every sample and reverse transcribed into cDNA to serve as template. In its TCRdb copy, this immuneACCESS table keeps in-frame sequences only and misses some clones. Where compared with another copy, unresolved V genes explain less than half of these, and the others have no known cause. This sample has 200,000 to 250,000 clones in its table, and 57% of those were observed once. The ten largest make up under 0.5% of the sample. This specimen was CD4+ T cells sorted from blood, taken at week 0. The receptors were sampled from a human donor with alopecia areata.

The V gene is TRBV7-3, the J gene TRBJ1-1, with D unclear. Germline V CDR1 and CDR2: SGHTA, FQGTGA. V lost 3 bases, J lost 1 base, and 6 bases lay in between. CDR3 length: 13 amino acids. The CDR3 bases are TGTGCCAGCAGCTTTAACAGGAACACTGAAGCTTTCTTT. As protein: CASSFNRNTEAFF.

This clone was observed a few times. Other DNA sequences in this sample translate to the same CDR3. CDR3 nucleotide sequence: TGCAGCGTGGCAGGGGACACCGGGGAGCTGTTTTTT. Its translation is CSVAGDTGELFF. V and J are TRBV29-1 and TRBJ2-2; D is perhaps TRBD1 (6 bases). The CDR3 contains 12 residues. CDR1 and CDR2 from the germline V gene are SQVTM and ANQGSEA. The V end was cut by 6 bases, the J end by 3 bases, with 8 bases between.

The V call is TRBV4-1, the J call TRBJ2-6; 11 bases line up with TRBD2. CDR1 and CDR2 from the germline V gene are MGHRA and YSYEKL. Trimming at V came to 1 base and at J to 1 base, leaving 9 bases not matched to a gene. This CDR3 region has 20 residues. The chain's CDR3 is CASSQGLAGGTSSGANVLTF. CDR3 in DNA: TGCGCCAGCAGCCAAGGGTTAGCGGGAGGGACTTCTTCTGGGGCCAACGTCCTGACTTTC.

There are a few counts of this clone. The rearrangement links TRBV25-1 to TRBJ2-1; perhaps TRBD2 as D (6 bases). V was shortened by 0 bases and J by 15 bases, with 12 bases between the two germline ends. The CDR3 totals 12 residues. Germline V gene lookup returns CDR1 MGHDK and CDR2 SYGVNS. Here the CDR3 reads CASSEYEGGRFF. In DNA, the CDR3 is TGTGCCAGCAGTGAATATGAGGGAGGAAGGTTCTTC. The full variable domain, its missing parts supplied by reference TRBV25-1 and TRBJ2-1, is EADIYQTPRYLVIGTGKKITLECSQTMGHDKMYWYQQDPGMELHLIHYSYGVNSTEKGDLSSESTVSRIRTEHFPLTLESARPSHTSQYLCASSEYEGGRFFGPGTRLTVL.

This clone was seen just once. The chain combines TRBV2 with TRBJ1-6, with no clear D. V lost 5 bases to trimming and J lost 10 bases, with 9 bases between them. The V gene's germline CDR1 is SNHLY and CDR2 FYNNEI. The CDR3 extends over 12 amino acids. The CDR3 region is CASSPQRSPLHF. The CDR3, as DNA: TGTGCCAGCAGTCCGCAGCGGTCACCCCTCCACTTT.

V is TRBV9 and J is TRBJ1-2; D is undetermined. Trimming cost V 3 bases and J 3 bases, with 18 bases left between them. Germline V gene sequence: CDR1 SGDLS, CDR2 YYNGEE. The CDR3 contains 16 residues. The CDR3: CASSAAPRRKDYGYTF. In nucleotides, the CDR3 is TGTGCCAGCAGCGCAGCCCCCCGACGGAAGGACTATGGCTACACCTTC.